These 30 T cell receptor beta chains share one sample of origin, sequenced in a study of blood T cell repertoires in COVID-19. Profiled with immunoSEQ multiplex PCR; TCRdb holds only in-frame clones, not every one. The sample contains 150,000 to 200,000 clones, around 85% of which appear only once. Sequencing was performed on peripheral blood. The receptors come from a woman aged 60-70 years with COVID-19, enrolled during active disease.

The chain carries TRBV18 and TRBJ1-1, with unresolved D. This CDR3 contains 12 residues. CDR1 is KGHSH, CDR2 LQKENI, per germline. The V and J ends lost 1 base and 7 bases respectively, with 7 bases between them. CDR3 sequence (DNA): TGTGCCAGCTCACCACGCAGTCATGAAGCTTTCTTT. It is translated as CASSPRSHEAFF.

This chain uses TRBV29-1 with TRBJ1-3; the match to TRBD1 covers 9 bases. Germline V gives CDR1 SQVTM, CDR2 ANQGSEA. With 6 bases clipped from V and 8 bases from J, the junction kept 5 bases outside the gene matches. The CDR3 sequence is 12 residues long. For the CDR3, the DNA is TGCAGCGTAAGTGGACAGGGGCACACCATATATTTT. Translated, it gives CSVSGQGHTIYF.

This chain connects TRBV18 to TRBJ2-2; D perhaps matches TRBD1 (6 bases). Germline CDR1 is KGHSH and CDR2 is LQKENI. The CDR3 extends over 14 amino acids. The V and J ends lost 1 base and 3 bases respectively, with 6 bases between them. The CDR3 here is CASSPQGDTGELFF. For the CDR3, the DNA is TGTGCCAGCTCACCACAGGGGGACACCGGGGAGCTGTTTTTT. Full variable domain (remainder filled in from reference TRBV18 and TRBJ2-2): NAGVMQNPRHLVRRRGQEARLRCSPMKGHSHVYWYRQLPEEGLKFMVYLQKENIIDESGMPKERFSAEFPKEGPSILRIQQVVRGDSAAYFCASSPQGDTGELFFGEGSRLTVL.

V and J are TRBV11-2 and TRBJ2-3; 9 bases are a match to TRBD2. This CDR3 comprises 16 residues. Germline assignment: CDR1 SGHAT and CDR2 FQNNGV. Trimming cost V 6 bases and J 2 bases; bases outside gene matches: 9. CDR3: CASRHSSGTYTDTQYF. CDR3 in DNA: TGTGCCAGCAGACACTCTAGCGGGACTTACACAGATACGCAGTATTTT.

The chain combines TRBV24-1 with TRBJ2-1, with 8 bases matching TRBD2. The CDR3 covers 16 residues. J gave up 8 bases and V 0 bases, and 8 bases lay outside the gene matches. Per germline, CDR1 KGHDR and CDR2 SFDVKD. Written as DNA, the CDR3 is TGTGCCACCAGTGATTTGACAGCGGGGGCACGGTATGAGCAGTTCTTC. This translates into CATSDLTAGARYEQFF.

The chain links TRBV2 to TRBJ2-7; possible D gene TRBD1, 5 bases. Germline V gene lookup returns CDR1 SNHLY and CDR2 FYNNEI. The CDR3 runs to 13 residues. Trimming removed 5 bases from V and 4 bases from J, with 12 bases in between. CDR3 nucleotide sequence: TGTGCCAGCAGTTTAGCCAGGGCTTACGAGCAGTACTTC. Translation: CASSLARAYEQYF.

This clone appeared a few times. This sequence joins TRBV10-3 and TRBJ1-1, with a weak D call TRBD1 (5 bases). Germline CDR1 is ENHRY and CDR2 is SYGVKD. The CDR3 is 12 residues long. Between the trimmed V and J ends, which lost 5 bases and 5 bases, there was a span of 9 bases. The CDR3, as DNA: TGTGCCATCAGTACTCAGGGTACTGAAGCTTTCTTT. Translation: CAISTQGTEAFF.

The chain is built from TRBV18 and TRBJ1-2; TRBD1 aligns across 9 bases. V lost 5 bases to trimming and J lost 5 bases; unmatched junction nucleotides: 12. Looked up from germline, CDR1 is KGHSH and CDR2 is LQKENI. CDR3 length equals 16 residues. The CDR3 protein is CASSAIPRTGEYGYTF. The CDR3 DNA is TGTGCCAGCTCAGCCATCCCTAGGACAGGGGAATATGGCTACACCTTC.

The V call is TRBV7-9, the J call TRBJ1-2, with unresolved D. The CDR3 has 14 amino acids. Germline values: CDR1 SEHNR, CDR2 FQNEAQ (reference sequence). The ends were cut back, 1 base at V and 4 bases at J, with 10 bases in the middle. This chain's CDR3 is CASSLVRDGYGYTF. CDR3 coding DNA: TGTGCCAGCAGCTTAGTTCGGGATGGCTATGGCTACACCTTC.

The V gene is TRBV5-3, the J gene TRBJ1-2; perhaps TRBD1 as D (6 bases). TRBV5-3 is an ORF for which the function is uncertain. Trimming stripped 4 bases from V and 9 bases from J, with 13 bases between. The CDR3 sequence is 12 residues long. The CDR3 coding sequence is TGTGCCAGAAGCCCACGCGGACAGCGCTACACCTTC. This sequence encodes CARSPRGQRYTF.

Concerning this clone: Other DNA sequences in this specimen translate into the identical CDR3. The chain carries TRBV5-1 and TRBJ1-2, with TRBD1 matching 9 bases. V lost 0 bases, J lost 4 bases, and 1 base stayed unmatched. CDR1 and CDR2 from the germline V gene are SGHRS and YFSETQ. The CDR3 sequence is 14 residues long. The CDR3 loop is CASSLEGQGYGYTF. CDR3 nucleotides: TGCGCCAGCAGCTTGGAGGGACAGGGCTATGGCTACACCTTC.

This sequence joins TRBV13 and TRBJ1-6, with 9 bases that match TRBD1. The V and J ends lost 0 bases and 7 bases, in that order; junction bases with no gene match: 4. Germline V CDR1 and CDR2: PRHDT, FYEKMQ (reference sequence). CDR3 length: 16 amino acids. Written as DNA, the CDR3 is TGTGCCAGCAGCTTAGGCCTACAGGGGGCGAATTCACCCCTCCACTTT. This translates into CASSLGLQGANSPLHF. Drawing the rest from reference TRBV13 and TRBJ1-6, the complete variable domain is AAGVIQSPRHLIKEKRETATLKCYPIPRHDTVYWYQQGPGQDPQFLISFYEKMQSDKGSIPDRFSAQQFSDYHSELNMSSLELGDSALYFCASSLGLQGANSPLHFGNGTRLTVT.

The chain employs TRBV3-1 (or the pseudogene TRBV3-2) and TRBJ1-1; 8 bases are a match to TRBD1. The CDR3 length is 15 residues. CDR1 is LGHDT and CDR2 is YNNKEL in the germline V gene (reference sequence). The junction had 4 bases not matched to a gene; V was cut back by 4 bases and J by 0 bases. CDR3 in DNA: TGTGCCAGCAGCCTTGGACAGGGAATGAACACTGAAGCTTTCTTT. Translation gives CASSLGQGMNTEAFF.

The rearrangement links TRBV20-1 to TRBJ1-5, with 8 bases fitting TRBD1. V gave up 3 bases and J gave up 4 bases; unmatched junction bases: 8. The CDR3 is 15 residues long. Germline lookup yields CDR1 DFQATT and CDR2 SNEGSKA (reference sequence). The CDR3 is CSASDSGQVNQPQHF. CDR3 in DNA: TGCAGTGCTAGTGACTCGGGACAGGTTAATCAGCCCCAGCATTTT.

V usage is TRBV7-6 and J usage is TRBJ1-5; perhaps TRBD1 as D (5 bases). The CDR3 sequence is 14 residues long. Trimming removed 2 bases from V and 9 bases from J, with 14 bases in between. Germline V gene sequence: CDR1 SGHVS, CDR2 FNYEAQ. CDR3 nucleotide sequence: TGTGCCAGCAGCTTAAGGACCTTCGACAGGCCCCAGCATTTT. Residues: CASSLRTFDRPQHF.

This rearrangement joins TRBV30 to TRBJ2-7, with TRBD2 as a possible D gene (7 bases). Trimming pared 0 bases from V and 13 bases from J, leaving 16 bases between. This CDR3 region has 12 residues. From germline, CDR1 is GTSNPN and CDR2 SVGIG (reference sequence). The CDR3 is CAWSVRGGGVYF. CDR3 sequence (DNA): TGTGCCTGGAGTGTACGAGGGGGAGGGGTATACTTC.

The chain couples TRBV7-6 to TRBJ2-7, with TRBD2 matching over 11 bases. From germline, CDR1 is SGHVS and CDR2 FNYEAQ. CDR3 length: 15 residues. Losses at the gene ends were 2 bases for V and 5 bases for J; bases not matched to a gene: 5. Here the CDR3 reads CASSLIAGGENEQYF. The CDR3 DNA follows: TGTGCCAGCAGCTTAATAGCGGGAGGGGAAAACGAGCAGTACTTC.

This clone was counted a few times. This rearrangement joins TRBV19 to TRBJ1-3, with unresolved D. The CDR3 has 13 amino acids. In germline, CDR1 is LNHDA, CDR2 SQIVND (reference sequence). V was clipped by 7 bases and J by 0 bases, with 7 bases between them. CDR3 residues: CASKGGSGNTIYF. As DNA, the CDR3 is TGTGCCAGTAAGGGAGGCTCTGGAAACACCATATATTTT.

The J gene is TRBJ2-5, the V gene TRBV20-1; TRBD2 might be the D (6 bases). Germline assignment: CDR1 DFQATT and CDR2 SNEGSKA (reference sequence). This CDR3 has 12 residues. With 3 bases removed from V and 4 bases from J, the gap between germline ends came to 9 bases. CDR3 sequence reads: CSASLGGETQYF. Written as DNA, the CDR3 is TGCAGTGCTAGTTTGGGAGGAGAGACCCAGTACTTC.

The chain couples TRBV19 to TRBJ1-6; a possible D gene is TRBD1 (5 bases). Germline CDR1 is LNHDA and CDR2 is SQIVND (reference sequence). The V end was cut by 1 base, the J end by 10 bases, with 14 bases between. The CDR3 is 15 residues long. In nucleotides, the CDR3 is TGTGCCAGTAGTATAGGGGCAGGGAAAGGGTCACCCCTCCACTTT. It encodes CASSIGAGKGSPLHF.

The genes are TRBV12-3 or TRBV12-4 and TRBJ1-4; D gene ambiguous. The V end was cut by 5 bases, the J end by 0 bases, with 4 bases between. The CDR3 is 13 residues long. CDR3 nucleotides: TGTGCCAGCAGTGTATCAACTAATGAAAAACTGTTTTTT. Its translation is CASSVSTNEKLFF.

The chain employs TRBV5-1 and TRBJ2-4, with D maybe TRBD1 (6 bases). Germline-derived CDR1 and CDR2 are SGHRS and YFSETQ. The CDR3 has 16 residues. Trimming left V 2 bases short and J 1 base short, with 13 bases between. Here the CDR3 reads CASSFLSDRAKNIQYF. CDR3 DNA sequence: TGCGCCAGCAGCTTTTTGTCCGACAGGGCCAAAAACATTCAGTACTTC.

The chain employs TRBV24-1 and TRBJ2-1; 10 bases are shared with TRBD1. V lost 3 bases to trimming and J lost 8 bases; unmatched junction nucleotides: 9. The germline gives CDR1 KGHDR, CDR2 SFDVKD. This CDR3 region has 16 residues. Here the CDR3 reads CATSDPRTGGAHEQFF. The CDR3, as DNA: TGTGCCACCAGTGATCCCCGGACAGGGGGAGCGCATGAGCAGTTCTTC.

The genes are TRBV7-9 and TRBJ1-2, with a tentative D call TRBD1 (6 bases). There are 16 residues in the CDR3. Germline lookup yields CDR1 SEHNR and CDR2 FQNEAQ (reference sequence). V was cut by 5 bases and J by 1 base, with 17 bases left in between. The CDR3 DNA sequence: TGTGCCAGCAGCCTCTCCGGGACACCATTTAACTATGGCTACACCTTC. Encoded protein: CASSLSGTPFNYGYTF.

V is TRBV3-1 (or the pseudogene TRBV3-2) and J is TRBJ1-5; a weak D match, TRBD1 (6 bases). The CDR3 loop spans 17 amino acids. Germline V gives CDR1 LGHDT, CDR2 YNNKEL (reference sequence). Trimming removed 0 bases at V and 2 bases at J, with 14 bases between. CDR3 amino acids: CASSQDPRGRGNQPQHF. Here the CDR3 DNA reads TGTGCCAGCAGCCAAGATCCCAGGGGCCGAGGCAATCAGCCCCAGCATTTT.

This clone appeared once. This chain joins TRBV5-1 and TRBJ2-3; D might be TRBD2 (6 bases). The V and J ends lost 3 bases and 5 bases respectively, with 7 bases between them. The CDR3 is made up of 12 amino acids. Per the germline V gene, CDR1 is SGHRS and CDR2 is YFSETQ. The CDR3 sequence is CASSWGVDTQYF. The CDR3 coding sequence is TGCGCCAGCAGCTGGGGGGTAGATACGCAGTATTTT.

V and J are TRBV19 and TRBJ2-1; TRBD2 matches at 12 bases. Per the germline V gene, CDR1 is LNHDA and CDR2 is SQIVND (reference sequence). V was clipped by 3 bases and J by 7 bases; unmatched bases: 7. The CDR3 covers 16 residues. CDR3 coding DNA: TGTGCCAGTAGTATGGGACTAGCGGGCAGCCCGAATGAGCAGTTCTTC. It translates to CASSMGLAGSPNEQFF.

This clone showed up just a few times. This chain joins TRBV27 and TRBJ1-5, with 12 positions matching TRBD1. The CDR3 runs to 15 residues. The V and J ends lost 6 bases and 3 bases, in that order; junction bases with no gene match: 3. Germline CDR1 reads MNHEY; CDR2 reads SMNVEV (reference sequence). The CDR3 region has the DNA TGTGCCAGCAGGGGACAGGGGGCCCACAATCAGCCCCAGCATTTT. Translation gives CASRGQGAHNQPQHF.

On this clone itself: Other DNA sequences in the same sample also yield this CDR3. The chain carries TRBV18 and TRBJ1-1, with 8 bases aligning to TRBD1. CDR1 is KGHSH and CDR2 is LQKENI in the germline V gene. The CDR3 is 14 residues long. V lost 2 bases, J lost 2 bases, and 1 base stayed unmatched. CDR3 sequence reads: CASSPGQGNTEAFF. CDR3 nucleotide sequence: TGTGCCAGCTCACCAGGACAGGGAAACACTGAAGCTTTCTTT.

This chain joins TRBV18 and TRBJ1-1, with 10 bases aligning to TRBD1. The V gene end was trimmed by 0 bases and the J gene end by 5 bases; junction bases not matched to a gene: 12. Looked up from germline, CDR1 is KGHSH and CDR2 is LQKENI. CDR3 length: 18 residues. CDR3 coding DNA: TGTGCCAGCTCACCACCTTTGACAGGGGGCTTAGGGGGGACTGAAGCTTTCTTT. Protein: CASSPPLTGGLGGTEAFF.